Below are 24 T cell receptor beta chains sequenced from a single sample in a study of T cells after posttransplantation cyclophosphamide. Using immunoSEQ multiplex PCR, the repertoire was profiled, and TCRdb retains in-frame clones only, with some absent. The sample yields tens of thousands of clones, roughly 84% seen once. Sequences were obtained from PBMCs. The source is a man younger than 40 with a blood cancer, CMV-positive, and with a related stem cell donor.

The chain uses TRBV4-1 and TRBJ1-6; D is undetermined. Between the trimmed V and J ends, which lost 4 bases and 7 bases, there was a span of 14 bases. The germline CDR1 and CDR2 sequences are MGHRA and YSYEKL. The CDR3 is 15 residues long. CDR3 in DNA: TGCGCCAGCAGCCCCCAGGAGGGCTGGAATTCACCCCTCCACTTT. Amino acid sequence: CASSPQEGWNSPLHF.

The genes are TRBV13 and TRBJ2-1; 7 bases map to TRBD2. Germline assignment: CDR1 PRHDT and CDR2 FYEKMQ (reference sequence). CDR3 length equals 24 residues. The V gene end was trimmed by 0 bases and the J gene end by 8 bases; junction bases not matched to a gene: 34. CDR3 protein: CASSLGSREGFLREITSNVDEQFF. The CDR3 nucleotides read TGTGCCAGCAGCTTAGGGAGCAGGGAAGGGTTCTTGCGGGAGATTACAAGCAACGTCGATGAGCAGTTCTTC.

The chain carries TRBV19 and TRBJ2-2; D may be TRBD1 (6 bases). Germline-derived CDR1 and CDR2 are LNHDA and SQIVND (reference sequence). The CDR3 has 15 amino acids. V was trimmed by 1 base and J by 5 bases, leaving 11 bases between them. In DNA, the CDR3 is TGTGCCAGTAGTATAGGGACCAGGGGAACCGGGGAGCTGTTTTTT. Translation gives CASSIGTRGTGELFF.

The chain uses TRBV5-1 and TRBJ2-3, with TRBD1 as a possible D gene (5 bases). V lost 0 bases to trimming and J lost 1 base, with 12 bases between them. This CDR3 is 16 amino acids long. Per germline, CDR1 SGHRS and CDR2 YFSETQ. Here the CDR3 DNA reads TGCGCCAGCAGCTTGGACGTGGGGCGCGGCACAGATACGCAGTATTTT. Translated, it gives CASSLDVGRGTDTQYF.

J is TRBJ2-5 and V is TRBV5-1, with TRBD2 matching 7 bases. CDR3 length equals 16 residues. With V trimmed by 0 bases and J by 5 bases, 10 bases remained unmatched. CDR1 and CDR2 (germline): SGHRS, YFSETQ. CDR3 nucleotides: TGCGCCAGCAGCTTGGCTCCCCTAGCGGCGAGGGAGACCCAGTACTTC. Translated: CASSLAPLAARETQYF.

This chain uses TRBV5-6 with TRBJ2-3, with 8 bases matching TRBD1. CDR3 length equals 16 residues. Trimming at V came to 2 bases and at J to 2 bases, leaving 7 bases not matched to a gene. Looked up from germline, CDR1 is SGHDT and CDR2 is YYEEEE. CDR3 residues: CASSFGDRGVTDTQYF. CDR3 DNA sequence: TGTGCCAGCAGCTTTGGAGACAGGGGAGTCACAGATACGCAGTATTTT.

This sequence joins TRBV5-6 and TRBJ2-5, with a tentative D call TRBD2 (6 bases). V was clipped by 1 base and J by 4 bases, with 8 bases between them. CDR3 size: 13 residues. Per the germline V gene, CDR1 is SGHDT and CDR2 is YYEEEE. The CDR3 coding sequence is TGTGCCAGCAGCTTGTACGGGGGAGAGACCCAGTACTTC. Its protein product is CASSLYGGETQYF.

The chain recombines TRBV30 with TRBJ1-1; no clear D gene. V was clipped by 5 bases and J by 6 bases, with 13 bases between them. The CDR3 totals 12 residues. Germline lookup yields CDR1 GTSNPN and CDR2 SVGIG (reference sequence). CDR3 bases: TGTGCCTGGGCAACCGGGATCTCTGAAGCTTTCTTT. As protein: CAWATGISEAFF.

The chain employs TRBV28 and TRBJ1-1, with D maybe TRBD1 (5 bases). V was shortened by 3 bases and J by 1 base, with 9 bases between the two germline ends. The germline CDR1 and CDR2 sequences are MDHEN and SYDVKM. The length of the CDR3 is 14 residues. For the CDR3, the DNA is TGTGCCAGCAGTTTTGACAGACGGAACACTGAAGCTTTCTTT. Translated: CASSFDRRNTEAFF.

The rearrangement links TRBV6-4 to TRBJ2-3, with TRBD2 matching 7 bases. The J segment lost 2 bases and the V segment lost 6 bases, leaving 5 bases of the junction unmatched. The CDR3 covers 14 residues. Per the germline V gene, CDR1 is MRHNA and CDR2 is SNTAGT. The CDR3 sequence: CASRASGYTDTQYF. The DNA for the CDR3 is TGTGCCAGCAGAGCTAGCGGATACACAGATACGCAGTATTTT.

J is TRBJ1-1 and V is TRBV5-8, with D hard to call. The CDR3 extends over 14 amino acids. V lost 6 bases to trimming and J lost 5 bases, with 17 bases between them. Germline loops: CDR1 SGHTS, CDR2 YDEGEE. The CDR3 loop reads CASTSKTRGTEAFF. In DNA form, the CDR3 reads TGTGCCAGCACCTCCAAAACCCGGGGAACTGAAGCTTTCTTT.

The chain couples TRBV21-1 to TRBJ2-6; the D call of TRBD1 is as the table states it, not checked on the DNA. TRBV21-1 is flagged as a pseudogene. The CDR3 is made up of 18 amino acids. In DNA, the CDR3 is TGTGCCAGCAGCAACGGGACAGCCCCAAACTCTGGGGCCAACGTCCTGACTTTC. Protein: CASSNGTAPNSGANVLTF.

A remark on this clone: Other DNA sequences from this sample encode an identical CDR3 as well. The rearrangement uses TRBV9 and TRBJ2-1, with 7 bases aligning to TRBD1. There are 15 residues in the CDR3. Germline CDR1 SGDLS, CDR2 YYNGEE. V lost 0 bases to trimming and J lost 5 bases; unmatched junction nucleotides: 5. DNA for the CDR3: TGTGCCAGCAGCGTAGCTGGGACAGAAAACAATGAGCAGTTCTTC. It encodes CASSVAGTENNEQFF. Looking up the rest from reference TRBV9 and TRBJ2-1 gives the full variable domain: DSGVTQTPKHLITATGQRVTLRCSPRSGDLSVYWYQQSLDQGLQFLIQYYNGEERAKGNILERFSAQQFPDLHSELNLSSLELGDSALYFCASSVAGTENNEQFFGPGTRLTVL.

The chain combines TRBV11-3 with TRBJ1-1, with a weak D call TRBD1 (6 bases). From germline, CDR1 is SGHNT and CDR2 YENEEA. The V end was cut by 6 bases, the J end by 9 bases, with 11 bases between. The CDR3 has 11 residues. CDR3 loop: CASRQGEQAFF. CDR3 in DNA: TGTGCCAGCAGACAGGGAGAGCAAGCTTTCTTT.

The CDR3 sequence is CASSFSGTRGNEQFF. CDR3 nucleotides: TGTGCCAGCAGCTTTAGCGGGACCAGGGGCAATGAGCAGTTCTTC. The V call is TRBV7-9, the J call TRBJ2-1; 8 bases are shared with TRBD2. V was clipped by 3 bases and J by 6 bases; unmatched bases: 7. The CDR3 is made up of 15 amino acids. From germline, CDR1 is SEHNR and CDR2 FQNEAQ (reference sequence).

The rearrangement joins TRBV29-1 to TRBJ2-5; the match to TRBD1 covers 11 bases. Germline V lookup: CDR1 SQVTM, CDR2 ANQGSEA. J lost 2 bases, V lost 4 bases, and 6 bases had no gene match. The CDR3 is 15 residues long. The CDR3 DNA reads as TGCAGCGTTGCGTGGACAGGGGGCTCACAAGAGACCCAGTACTTC. Its translation is CSVAWTGGSQETQYF.

V is TRBV28 and J is TRBJ2-7; 12 bases agree with TRBD1. The V gene end was trimmed by 2 bases and the J gene end by 5 bases; junction bases not matched to a gene: 16. In germline, CDR1 is MDHEN, CDR2 SYDVKM. The CDR3 runs 19 residues. The CDR3 DNA reads as TGTGCCAGCAGTTTACCCGGGTATAATATCCGGGACAGGGGGCACGAGCAGTACTTC. Translating gives CASSLPGYNIRDRGHEQYF.

This chain connects TRBV11-3 to TRBJ2-5; D possibly corresponds to TRBD1 (5 bases). The CDR3 runs 14 residues. Between the trimmed V and J ends, which lost 4 bases and 2 bases, there was a span of 11 bases. The germline gives CDR1 SGHNT, CDR2 YENEEA. CDR3 in DNA: TGTGCCAGCAGCTCCGTAGACAGACAAGAGACCCAGTACTTC. It codes for CASSSVDRQETQYF.

This chain uses TRBV18 with TRBJ2-1; 11 bases line up with TRBD2. The CDR3 runs to 16 residues. Germline V CDR1 and CDR2: KGHSH, LQKENI. V lost 0 bases, J lost 4 bases, and 2 bases stayed unmatched. This chain's CDR3 is CASSPPGTSGYNEQFF. Written as DNA, the CDR3 is TGTGCCAGCTCACCACCCGGGACTAGCGGTTACAATGAGCAGTTCTTC.

The rearrangement links TRBV7-2 to TRBJ2-7, with D possibly being TRBD2 (5 bases). The CDR3 extends over 15 amino acids. The germline gives CDR1 SGHTA, CDR2 FQGNSA. Trimming stripped 2 bases from V and 4 bases from J, with 15 bases between. The CDR3 protein is CASSLMSGPGYEQYF. In DNA form, the CDR3 reads TGTGCCAGCAGCTTAATGAGCGGACCGGGATACGAGCAGTACTTC.

V gene TRBV4-3 combines with J gene TRBJ2-2; 8 bases map to TRBD1. This CDR3 spans 16 amino acids. After removal of 4 bases from V and 7 bases from J, the junction contained 11 bases not matched to a gene. From germline, CDR1 is LGHNA and CDR2 YSLEER. CDR3 residues: CASSRGTGRGDGELFF. In DNA, the CDR3 is TGCGCCAGCAGCCGTGGGACAGGCAGGGGTGACGGGGAGCTGTTTTTT.

The chain has TRBV5-1 and TRBJ1-1; D is uncertain. Trimming took 5 bases from V and 7 from J, leaving 15 bases between them. The CDR3 runs to 13 residues. The germline gives CDR1 SGHRS, CDR2 YFSETQ. The CDR3 DNA follows: TGCGCCAGCAGTGCAGGCCCGTCTCTTGAAGCTTTCTTT. This sequence encodes CASSAGPSLEAFF.

The rearrangement uses TRBV11-2 and TRBJ2-1; D possibly corresponds to TRBD2 (5 bases). The CDR3 covers 14 residues. In germline, CDR1 is SGHAT, CDR2 FQNNGV. Trimming removed 1 base at V and 7 bases at J, with 11 bases between. This CDR3 is CASSLAGKQNEQFF. In DNA, the CDR3 is TGTGCCAGCAGCTTAGCGGGAAAACAAAATGAGCAGTTCTTC.

The rearrangement uses TRBV5-5 and TRBJ2-2, with 10 bases lining up with TRBD1. This CDR3 region has 15 residues. V was clipped by 5 bases and J by 10 bases; unmatched bases: 11. Germline assignment: CDR1 SGHKS and CDR2 YYEKEE (reference sequence). The CDR3 here is CASSFRQGAREELFF. In nucleotides, the CDR3 is TGTGCCAGCAGTTTTCGACAGGGGGCTAGGGAGGAGCTGTTTTTT. Variable domain in full (rest from reference TRBV5-5 and TRBJ2-2): DAGVTQSPTHLIKTRGQQVTLRCSPISGHKSVSWYQQVLGQGPQFIFQYYEKEERGRGNFPDRFSARQFPNYSSELNVNALLLGDSALYLCASSFRQGAREELFFGEGSRLTVL.